Below, 5 T cell receptor beta chains from the same sample are listed, as sequenced in a study of response to subunit inactivated influenza vaccine. TCRdb passed the RT-PCR reads through MiXCR, listing each CDR3 protein once. This sample has about 500,000 distinct CDR3 sequences; 15% to 20% occur once, and the top ten carry less than 4%. Sequencing was performed on CD4+ T cells sorted from PBMCs, taken roughly 24 months after vaccination. The receptors stem from a man aged 50-75 years who received an inactivated influenza vaccine.

This clonotype was seen a few times. The rearrangement joins TRBV12-5 to TRBJ2-3, with D unclear. CDR3 length: 14 residues. CDR1 is LGHNT, CDR2 FRNRAP, per germline. Trimming cost V 6 bases and J 0 bases, with 10 bases left between them. CDR3 sequence (DNA): TGTGCTAGTGGCTCTTCCGCCAGCACAGATACGCAGTATTTT. Its translation is CASGSSASTDTQYF.

In its sample, this clonotype was seen a few times. CDR3 bases: TGTGCCAGCAGTGCGTCTTCACCCCTCCACTTT. It yields the protein CASSASSPLHF. V usage is TRBV6-1 and J usage is TRBJ1-6, with D uncertain. CDR3 length: 11 residues. V gave up 4 bases and J gave up 9 bases, with 4 bases separating them. Germline loops: CDR1 MNHNS, CDR2 SASEGT.

The chain couples TRBV4-2 to TRBJ2-6; tentatively, D is TRBD2 (6 bases). V was cut by 1 base and J by 12 bases, with 13 bases left in between. This CDR3 is built from 14 residues. Germline V gene data show CDR1 as LGHNA and CDR2 as YNFKEQ. This chain's CDR3 is CASSQGGDLTVLTF. The CDR3 DNA is TGTGCCAGCAGCCAAGGCGGGGACCTCACCGTCCTGACTTTC.

This chain uses TRBV7-6 with TRBJ2-7; D is unclear. CDR3 length: 15 residues. The germline gives CDR1 SGHVS, CDR2 FNYEAQ. Between the trimmed V and J ends, which lost 1 base and 6 bases, there was a span of 16 bases. The CDR3 DNA sequence: TGTGCCAGCAGCTTAGTTGACGCTAGACACGGCGAGCAGTACTTC. Encoded protein: CASSLVDARHGEQYF.

The table lists this clonotype with many counts. The chain recombines TRBV20-1 with TRBJ2-3; the match to TRBD2 covers 11 bases. V lost 5 bases and J lost 3; bases outside the gene matches: 10. The germline V gene has CDR1 DFQATT and CDR2 SNEGSKA (reference sequence). The CDR3 runs 16 residues. The CDR3 bases are TGCAGTGCTCCCCACCTAGCGGGGGGATATACAGATACGCAGTATTTT. This encodes CSAPHLAGGYTDTQYF.